This entry features one TCR beta chain sequence. The data were obtained in a study of T cell changes during pregnancy in multiple sclerosis. Libraries were prepared by immunoSEQ multiplex PCR; TCRdb keeps only in-frame clonotypes and omits some of them. The sample consists of some 110,000 clones, about 93% of them appearing once. V lost 2 bases to trimming and J lost 0 bases, with 10 bases between them. CDR3 length: 15 amino acids. CDR1 is SGHTA and CDR2 is FQGTGA in the germline V gene. The TCR was taken from a female donor with multiple sclerosis, enrolled in a pregnancy study. The chain employs TRBV7-3 and TRBJ1-2; D call uncertain. Source: peripheral blood, taken in the third trimester of pregnancy. The DNA for the CDR3 is TGTGCCAGCAGCTTATTGAGACAACCTAACTATGGCTACACCTTC. This sequence encodes CASSLLRQPNYGYTF.